The 30 T cell receptor beta chains presented below share a single source sample, sequenced in a study of blood T cell repertoires in COVID-19. Assay: immunoSEQ multiplex PCR; the TCRdb copy retains only in-frame clones and omits some. This sample has over 150,000 clones, with 85% to 90% found just once. Sample: PBMCs or T cells enriched from blood (not recorded which). The receptors derive from a man in his forties or fifties who had recovered from COVID-19.

This clone occurred a few times. The gene calls are TRBV19 and TRBJ2-1, with D perhaps TRBD1 (5 bases). This CDR3 is built from 12 residues. Trimming removed 4 bases at V and 7 bases at J, with 8 bases between. The germline V gene has CDR1 LNHDA and CDR2 SQIVND (reference sequence). In DNA, the CDR3 is TGTGCCAGTAGTACCAGGGCTAATGAGCAGTTCTTC. Its protein product is CASSTRANEQFF.

The genes are TRBV12-3 or TRBV12-4 and TRBJ1-4; TRBD1 agrees at 10 bases. With 5 bases clipped from V and 10 bases from J, the junction kept 4 bases outside the gene matches. The CDR3 has 13 amino acids. CDR3 sequence (DNA): TGTGCCAGCAGTCCGGGACAGGGGCGAAAACTGTTTTTT. Translation: CASSPGQGRKLFF.

The genes are TRBV7-2 and TRBJ2-1; 15 bases are shared with TRBD2. Germline CDR1 reads SGHTA; CDR2 reads FQGNSA. CDR3 length equals 15 residues. Trimming cost V 5 bases and J 8 bases; bases outside gene matches: 4. CDR3 DNA: TGTGCCAGCAGCACGGGACTAGCGGGAGGACATGAGCAGTTCTTC. Translation: CASSTGLAGGHEQFF.

This chain connects TRBV9 to TRBJ2-5; 16 bases match TRBD2. There are 17 residues in the CDR3. Germline V lookup: CDR1 SGDLS, CDR2 YYNGEE. The J segment lost 5 bases and the V segment lost 4 bases, leaving 8 bases of the junction unmatched. The CDR3 reads CASSPGTSGGAVETQYF. The CDR3 nucleotides are TGTGCCAGCAGCCCCGGGACTAGCGGGGGGGCAGTCGAGACCCAGTACTTC. Supplemented by reference TRBV9 and TRBJ2-5, the full variable domain reads DSGVTQTPKHLITATGQRVTLRCSPRSGDLSVYWYQQSLDQGLQFLIQYYNGEERAKGNILERFSAQQFPDLHSELNLSSLELGDSALYFCASSPGTSGGAVETQYFGPGTRLLVL.

In DNA, the CDR3 is TGTGCCAGCAGATCGGCAGGGGGCATGGAGACCCAGTACTTC. Protein: CASRSAGGMETQYF. The chain is built from TRBV27 and TRBJ2-5; the match to TRBD1 covers 8 bases. The V gene end was trimmed by 6 bases and the J gene end by 5 bases; junction bases not matched to a gene: 8. This CDR3 region has 14 residues. The V gene's germline CDR1 is MNHEY and CDR2 SMNVEV (reference sequence).

V is TRBV23-1 and J is TRBJ2-7, with TRBD1 matching 7 bases. TRBV23-1 is given ORF status, its function remaining uncertain. The length of the CDR3 is 15 residues. V shed 10 bases, J shed 2 bases, and the junction held 14 bases outside the gene matches. DNA for the CDR3: TGCGCCACCCACCCTCCGGGACAGAGAGCCTACGAGCAGTACTTC. Amino acids: CATHPPGQRAYEQYF.

Regarding this clone: Compared with germline, one end of the junction differs, possibly owing to a read error. The gene calls are TRBV30 and TRBJ1-3, with TRBD1 as a possible D gene (6 bases). Germline V gene lookup returns CDR1 GTSNPN and CDR2 SVGIG (reference sequence). The CDR3 has 14 residues. Here the CDR3 DNA reads TGCGGAGGGGGGGCCGAGCGCTCTGGAAACACCATATATTTT. It translates to CGGGAERSGNTIYF.

The rearrangement uses TRBV27 and TRBJ2-1; 8 bases line up with TRBD1. CDR1 and CDR2 (germline): MNHEY, SMNVEV (reference sequence). V dropped 3 bases and J dropped 5; count of bases not matched to a gene: 3. This CDR3 region has 14 residues. CDR3 loop: CASSFHRGNNEQFF. The CDR3 nucleotides are TGTGCCAGCAGTTTTCACAGGGGGAACAATGAGCAGTTCTTC.

V usage is TRBV7-9 and J usage is TRBJ2-7; TRBD2 matches 8 bases. CDR3 length: 15 amino acids. Germline CDR1 is SEHNR and CDR2 is FQNEAQ (reference sequence). V gave up 5 bases and J gave up 6 bases; unmatched junction bases: 12. CDR3 nucleotides: TGTGCCAGCAGCCCCACTGGGACTAGGCAGCTCGAGCAGTACTTC. Protein product: CASSPTGTRQLEQYF.

This chain uses TRBV18 with TRBJ1-1, with D perhaps matching TRBD1 (5 bases). The germline V gene encodes CDR1 KGHSH and CDR2 LQKENI. Between the trimmed V and J ends, which lost 1 base and 1 base, there was a span of 10 bases. The CDR3 spans 15 residues. CDR3 residues: CASSPLPQGNTEAFF. The CDR3 DNA reads as TGTGCCAGCTCACCACTACCCCAGGGGAACACTGAAGCTTTCTTT.

The chain combines TRBV19 with TRBJ1-2, with 12 bases that match TRBD1. The CDR3 is 17 residues long. The V gene end was trimmed by 3 bases and the J gene end by 4 bases; junction bases not matched to a gene: 9. CDR1 and CDR2 (germline): LNHDA, SQIVND (reference sequence). The CDR3 sequence: CASSMWGTGGVGYGYTF. The CDR3 DNA follows: TGTGCCAGTAGTATGTGGGGGACAGGGGGCGTGGGCTATGGCTACACCTTC.

The V call is TRBV9, the J call TRBJ2-3, with D hard to call. Trimming removed 3 bases at V and 2 bases at J, with 13 bases between. Germline V gene data show CDR1 as SGDLS and CDR2 as YYNGEE. This CDR3 contains 15 residues. The CDR3 sequence: CASSATPRFTDTQYF. CDR3 nucleotides: TGTGCCAGCAGCGCCACCCCTCGGTTCACAGATACGCAGTATTTT.

The rearrangement joins TRBV3-1 (or the pseudogene TRBV3-2) to TRBJ2-6; tentatively, D is TRBD2 (6 bases). In germline, CDR1 is LGHDT, CDR2 YNNKEL (reference sequence). CDR3 length: 15 amino acids. The germline V and J ends were trimmed by 3 bases and 0 bases, with 6 bases remaining between them. DNA for the CDR3: TGTGCCAGCAGCCACGGGAGCTCTGGGGCCAACGTCCTGACTTTC. Protein sequence: CASSHGSSGANVLTF.

The J gene is TRBJ2-2, the V gene TRBV5-1, with 7 bases aligning to TRBD2. Looked up from germline, CDR1 is SGHRS and CDR2 is YFSETQ. There are 15 residues in the CDR3. Trimming cost V 2 bases and J 1 base; bases outside gene matches: 2. CDR3 protein: CASSLAGRNTGELFF. In DNA form, the CDR3 reads TGCGCCAGCAGCTTAGCGGGACGGAACACCGGGGAGCTGTTTTTT.

The chain combines TRBV7-9 with TRBJ1-3; D unresolved. The CDR3 is 14 residues long. V gave up 5 bases and J gave up 4 bases, with 12 bases separating them. Germline V CDR1 and CDR2: SEHNR, FQNEAQ (reference sequence). Here the CDR3 reads CASSAGLGGNTIYF. For the CDR3, the DNA is TGTGCCAGCAGCGCGGGGTTAGGCGGAAACACCATATATTTT.

The chain recombines TRBV6-4 with TRBJ1-2, with TRBD1 identical over 8 bases. Germline values: CDR1 MRHNA, CDR2 SNTAGT. This CDR3 is built from 12 residues. The trim removed 5 bases at V and 9 bases at J, leaving 5 bases unmatched. The CDR3 DNA reads TGTGCCAGCAGTAGGACAGGGAACAGCTACACCTTC. Protein: CASSRTGNSYTF.

This chain uses TRBV28 with TRBJ1-4; D may be TRBD1 (6 bases). CDR3 size: 15 residues. Germline CDR1 and CDR2: MDHEN and SYDVKM. Between the trimmed V and J ends, which lost 7 bases and 3 bases, there was a span of 15 bases. The DNA for the CDR3 is TGTGCCAGCAACAGGGTTGGAAAGGCTAATGAAAAACTGTTTTTT. The encoded protein is CASNRVGKANEKLFF. Full variable domain (missing parts from reference TRBV28 and TRBJ1-4): DVKVTQSSRYLVKRTGEKVFLECVQDMDHENMFWYRQDPGLGLRLIYFSYDVKMKEKGDIPEGYSVSREKKERFSLILESASTNQTSMYLCASNRVGKANEKLFFGSGTQLSVL.

This clone was seen at least ten times. The rearrangement joins TRBV7-8 to TRBJ1-2, with D possibly being TRBD1 (6 bases). The V gene's germline CDR1 is SGHVS and CDR2 FQNEAQ. V was trimmed by 1 base and J by 2 bases, leaving 14 bases between them. The CDR3 extends over 16 amino acids. The CDR3 spells CASSLVGDILNYGYTF. The CDR3 coding sequence is TGTGCCAGCAGCTTAGTAGGGGACATCTTGAACTATGGCTACACCTTC.

The chain uses TRBV5-4 and TRBJ2-5, with D possibly TRBD2 on 6 matching bases. V was cut by 3 bases and J by 1 base, with 13 bases left in between. The germline gives CDR1 SGHNT, CDR2 YYREEE (reference sequence). This CDR3 has 15 residues. The CDR3: CASSSGGSPQETQYF. The CDR3 DNA reads as TGTGCCAGCAGCTCCGGAGGGTCCCCCCAAGAGACCCAGTACTTC.

The chain has TRBV28 and TRBJ2-7, with a possible D match to TRBD2 (6 bases). Germline V gene sequence: CDR1 MDHEN, CDR2 SYDVKM. The CDR3 is 12 residues long. Trimming took 2 bases from V and 8 from J, leaving 10 bases between them. CDR3 coding DNA: TGTGCCAGCAGTTTACCGGGAGCTAAGCAGTACTTC. This sequence encodes CASSLPGAKQYF. Supplemented by reference TRBV28 and TRBJ2-7, the full variable domain reads DVKVTQSSRYLVKRTGEKVFLECVQDMDHENMFWYRQDPGLGLRLIYFSYDVKMKEKGDIPEGYSVSREKKERFSLILESASTNQTSMYLCASSLPGAKQYFGPGTRLTVT.

J is TRBJ2-7 and V is TRBV5-1; D perhaps matches TRBD2 (5 bases). This CDR3 is 15 amino acids long. Germline CDR1 reads SGHRS; CDR2 reads YFSETQ. Trimming took 3 bases from V and 4 from J, leaving 17 bases between them. The CDR3 is CASSSGLGSMYEQYF. The CDR3 nucleotides read TGCGCCAGCAGCTCTGGACTGGGGAGTATGTACGAGCAGTACTTC.

The V gene is TRBV7-8, the J gene TRBJ1-2, with 10 nucleotides matching TRBD1. Trimming cost V 1 base and J 4 bases; bases outside gene matches: 9. Looked up from germline, CDR1 is SGHVS and CDR2 is FQNEAQ. This CDR3 comprises 17 residues. The CDR3: CASSLGTGGIGGYGYTF. The CDR3 DNA is TGTGCCAGCAGCTTAGGGACAGGGGGAATCGGGGGCTATGGCTACACCTTC.

This chain links TRBV7-6 with TRBJ1-2, with a weak D call TRBD1 (6 bases). This CDR3 region has 10 residues. V was clipped by 7 bases and J by 9 bases, with 9 bases between them. Germline-derived CDR1 and CDR2 are SGHVS and FNYEAQ. CDR3 sequence reads: CASTGTSYTF. In DNA, the CDR3 is TGTGCCAGCACGGGGACAAGCTACACCTTC.

The chain recombines TRBV19 with TRBJ2-5; perhaps TRBD2 as D (5 bases). V lost 3 bases and J lost 3, with 8 bases in between. Germline CDR1 reads LNHDA; CDR2 reads SQIVND (reference sequence). The CDR3 covers 13 residues. The CDR3 bases are TGTGCCAGTAGTATCCTGAGGGAAGAGACCCAGTACTTC. Translation: CASSILREETQYF. Full variable domain (missing parts from reference TRBV19 and TRBJ2-5): DGGITQSPKYLFRKEGQNVTLSCEQNLNHDAMYWYRQDPGQGLRLIYYSQIVNDFQKGDIAEGYSVSREKKESFPLTVTSAQKNPTAFYLCASSILREETQYFGPGTRLLVL.

The chain couples TRBV5-4 to TRBJ2-2; 13 nucleotides align to TRBD2. The V segment lost 5 bases and the J segment 4 bases; nucleotides outside the gene matches: 5. This CDR3 is 16 amino acids long. CDR1 is SGHNT and CDR2 is YYREEE in the germline V gene (reference sequence). The CDR3 DNA reads as TGTGCCAGCAGATCCGGGACTAGCGGGACCACCGGGGAGCTGTTTTTT. It specifies CASRSGTSGTTGELFF.

V and J are TRBV5-1 and TRBJ2-5; a possible D gene is TRBD1 (7 bases). There are 14 residues in the CDR3. Germline-derived CDR1 and CDR2 are SGHRS and YFSETQ. Between the trimmed V and J ends, which lost 2 bases and 4 bases, there was a span of 12 bases. DNA of the CDR3: TGCGCCAGCAGCTTTTGGAGGGGGCGAGAGACCCAGTACTTC. Its translation: CASSFWRGRETQYF.

The chain employs TRBV2 and TRBJ2-5; TRBD2 aligns across 13 bases. Looked up from germline, CDR1 is SNHLY and CDR2 is FYNNEI. The CDR3 spans 18 residues. The J segment lost 8 bases and the V segment lost 8 bases, leaving 20 bases of the junction unmatched. The CDR3 DNA sequence: TGTGCCAGCCGATTAGCCGGACTAGCGGGAGCGGGTGTGAAAACCCAGTACTTC. Its protein product is CASRLAGLAGAGVKTQYF.

The V and J genes are TRBV12-5 and TRBJ2-7, with D possibly being TRBD1 (6 bases). This CDR3 comprises 16 residues. From germline, CDR1 is LGHNT and CDR2 FRNRAP. The germline V and J ends were trimmed by 0 bases and 5 bases, with 17 bases remaining between them. The CDR3 region is CASGLVQGSIIHEQYF. Written as DNA, the CDR3 is TGTGCTAGTGGTTTGGTACAGGGCAGCATCATCCACGAGCAGTACTTC.

The chain uses TRBV5-8 and TRBJ1-2, with D tentatively TRBD1 (5 bases). V lost 3 bases to trimming and J lost 3 bases, with 15 bases between them. This CDR3 spans 15 amino acids. Per germline, CDR1 SGHTS and CDR2 YDEGEE. As DNA, the CDR3 is TGTGCCAGCAGCTCGATCAGGGTTGGGGACTATGGCTACACCTTC. This sequence encodes CASSSIRVGDYGYTF. The full variable domain, in which reference TRBV5-8 and TRBJ1-2 provide the parts outside the CDR3, is EAGVTQSPTHLIKTRGQQATLRCSPISGHTSVYWYQQALGLGLQFLLWYDEGEERNRGNFPPRFSGRQFPNYSSELNVNALELEDSALYLCASSSIRVGDYGYTFGSGTRLTVV.

The V and J genes are TRBV5-1 and TRBJ2-7, with 8 bases fitting TRBD2. V was clipped by 3 bases and J by 6 bases; unmatched bases: 2. This CDR3 has 12 residues. Germline V CDR1 and CDR2: SGHRS, YFSETQ. CDR3 bases: TGCGCCAGCAGCTCTGGGACTAGCGAGCAGTACTTC. It yields the protein CASSSGTSEQYF. Full variable domain (missing parts from reference TRBV5-1 and TRBJ2-7): KAGVTQTPRYLIKTRGQQVTLSCSPISGHRSVSWYQQTPGQGLQFLFEYFSETQRNKGNFPGRFSGRQFSNSRSEMNVSTLELGDSALYLCASSSGTSEQYFGPGTRLTVT.